One TCR beta chain is described in this entry. The germline CDR1 and CDR2 sequences are SNHLY and FYNNEI. After removal of 7 bases from V and 4 bases from J, the junction contained 5 bases not matched to a gene. The CDR3 totals 14 residues. Produced via immunoSEQ multiplex PCR; TCRdb's table is partial and in-frame only. This table holds 75,000 to 90,000 clones, 80% to 90% found once. This entry comes from a study of T cell responses to AZD1222 COVID-19 vaccine. The V and J genes are TRBV2 and TRBJ1-4, with TRBD1 matching 8 bases. Sequencing was performed on peripheral blood, taken 28 days after the second AZD1222 dose. The clonotype was recovered from an adult who received the AZD1222 COVID-19 vaccine. The CDR3: CASNQGADNEKLFF. The CDR3 nucleotides are TGTGCCAGCAATCAGGGGGCCGATAATGAAAAACTGTTTTTT.